Listed below are T cell receptor beta chains from one sample, sequenced in a study of blood T cells in healthy people across ages. TCRdb called the 5' RACE reads again in MiXCR, with one record for every CDR3 protein. The repertoire holds approximately 780,000 distinct CDR3 sequences, with more than 25% as singletons. This sample also belongs to another study, concerning T cells of mothers and their children.

Specimen: blood. These TCRs come from a boy under 18 in good health. CDR3s include the opening cysteine and the closing phenylalanine or tryptophan. The D gene is left open where the match is weak. Some rows mark clone size as missing; the rest say once, few, many or name a class of expanded clone.

V: TRBV6-1; D: .; size: few; J: TRBJ2-7; DNA: TGTGCAGCATACTTGACCGGGGAGACCTACGAGCAGTACTTC; CDR3: CAAYLTGETYEQYF
V: TRBV5-1; D: .; size: .; J: TRBJ2-6; DNA: TGCGCCAGCAAGGCGTCCTCTGGGGCCAACGTCCTGACTTTC; CDR3: CASKASSGANVLTF
V: TRBV11-2; D: TRBD1; size: few; J: TRBJ2-7; DNA: TGTGCCAGCAGCCCCCTGGCAGGGGGCTTCTCCTACGAGCAGTACTTC; CDR3: CASSPLAGGFSYEQYF
V: TRBV7-2; D: .; size: .; J: TRBJ1-6; DNA: TGTGCCAGCAGCTTAGGGTCAGGGACCAATTCACCCCTCCACTTT; CDR3: CASSLGSGTNSPLHF
V: TRBV14; D: .; size: .; J: TRBJ2-5; DNA: TGTGCCAGCAGCCAAGATTCAGGGGCGGTTACGGAGACCCAGTACTTC; CDR3: CASSQDSGAVTETQYF
V: TRBV5-1; D: .; size: many; J: TRBJ2-3; DNA: TGCGCCAGCAGCTTGGCGGCAGATACGCAGTATTTT; CDR3: CASSLAADTQYF
V: TRBV29-1; D: .; size: few; J: TRBJ2-4; DNA: TGCAGGTCGAACTGGGCAGTACTAGCCAAAAACATTCAGTACTTC; CDR3: CRSNWAVLAKNIQYF
V: TRBV5-1; D: TRBD1; size: .; J: TRBJ2-7; DNA: TGCGCCAGCAGCTTGGAGGCAGGGGGCTTCGAGCAGTACTTC; CDR3: CASSLEAGGFEQYF
V: TRBV29-1; D: TRBD2; size: few; J: TRBJ2-7; DNA: TGCAGCATCCCTAGATCGGGGGGGCGAACTTTACCCTACGAGCAGTACTTC; CDR3: CSIPRSGGRTLPYEQYF
V: TRBV4-1; D: .; size: .; J: TRBJ2-5; DNA: TGCGCCAGCAGCCCCCGGGGCCCCAGTGGAGAGACCCAGTACTTC; CDR3: CASSPRGPSGETQYF
V: TRBV5-1; D: .; size: few; J: TRBJ2-4; DNA: TGCGCCAGCAGCTTGCATCGGGGAAACATTCAGTACTTC; CDR3: CASSLHRGNIQYF
V: TRBV6-2/TRBV6-3; D: TRBD1; size: .; J: TRBJ2-5; DNA: TGTGCCAGCAGTTACCTTGACAGGGTGGTTAAAGAGACCCAGTACTTC; CDR3: CASSYLDRVVKETQYF
V: TRBV6-1; D: TRBD2; size: .; J: TRBJ2-1; DNA: TGTGCCAGCAGTGCTAGCGGGGGGGCGTCCTACAATGAGCAGTTCTTC; CDR3: CASSASGGASYNEQFF
V: TRBV15; D: TRBD1; size: .; J: TRBJ2-7; DNA: TGTGCCACCAGCAGGTACAGGGGCGTAAACTACGAGCAGTACTTC; CDR3: CATSRYRGVNYEQYF
V: TRBV28; D: TRBD1; size: .; J: TRBJ1-2; DNA: TGTGCCAGCAGGATCGCGGCGCAGGGGGACCGCTATGGCTACACCTTC; CDR3: CASRIAAQGDRYGYTF
V: TRBV6-6; D: TRBD1; size: .; J: TRBJ1-4; DNA: TGTGCCAGCAGTTACTCGGCAGGGGGGAACGAAAAACTGTTTTTT; CDR3: CASSYSAGGNEKLFF
V: TRBV9; D: .; size: once; J: TRBJ2-7; DNA: TGTGCCAGCAGCGTAGCGGATGTGGCCTCCTACGAGCAGTACTTC; CDR3: CASSVADVASYEQYF
V: TRBV6-5; D: TRBD1; size: .; J: TRBJ1-1; DNA: TGTGCCAGCAGTTACTTCGGACAGGGGAACACTGAAGCTTTCTTT; CDR3: CASSYFGQGNTEAFF
V: TRBV9; D: .; size: few; J: TRBJ1-2; DNA: TGTGCCAGCAGCGTAGGAGGAGGGGCCAACTATGGCTACACCTTC; CDR3: CASSVGGGANYGYTF
V: TRBV4-2; D: .; size: .; J: TRBJ2-7; DNA: TGTGCCAGCAGCCAAGAGCCCGGACGGGGACTGTTCGACTTC; CDR3: CASSQEPGRGLFDF